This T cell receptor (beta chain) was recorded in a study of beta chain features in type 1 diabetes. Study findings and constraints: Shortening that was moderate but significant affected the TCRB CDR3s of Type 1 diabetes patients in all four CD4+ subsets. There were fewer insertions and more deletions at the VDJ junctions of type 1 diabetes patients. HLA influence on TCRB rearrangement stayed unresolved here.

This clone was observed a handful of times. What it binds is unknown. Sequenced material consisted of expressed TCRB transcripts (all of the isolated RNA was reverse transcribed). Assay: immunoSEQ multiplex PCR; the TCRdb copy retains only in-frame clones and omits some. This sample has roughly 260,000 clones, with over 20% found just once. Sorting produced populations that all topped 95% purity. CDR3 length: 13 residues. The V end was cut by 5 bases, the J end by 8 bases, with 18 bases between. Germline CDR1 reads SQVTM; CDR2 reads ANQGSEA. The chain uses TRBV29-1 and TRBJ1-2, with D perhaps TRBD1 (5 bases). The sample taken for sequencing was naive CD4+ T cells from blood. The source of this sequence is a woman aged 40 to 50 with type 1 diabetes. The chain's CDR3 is CSVSSRGYRGYTF. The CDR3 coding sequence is TGCAGCGTTAGCAGCCGGGGGTACCGGGGCTACACCTTC. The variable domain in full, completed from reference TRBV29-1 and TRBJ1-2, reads SAVISQKPSRDICQRGTSLTIQCQVDSQVTMMFWYRQQPGQSLTLIATANQGSEATYESGFVIDKFPISRPNLTFSTLTVSNMSPEDSSIYLCSVSSRGYRGYTFGSGTRLTVV.